The T cell receptor beta chain described here comes from a study of blood T cell repertoires in COVID-19. Study information: The cDNA or gDNA used as material had been derived from T cells, B-cell-depleted T cells, or PBMCs.

Participants' reported clinical history set cohort assignment. As processed by the authors: The authors estimated nucleated cell counts from reference gene primer amplification. This table comes from immunoSEQ multiplex PCR, and its TCRdb copy is limited to in-frame clones, with some not included. The DNA was the basis for D and trimming; V, J and clone size are from that table. Of about 300,000 clones in the sample, roughly 89% were seen once. The CDR3 runs to 18 residues. The trim removed 1 base at V and 3 bases at J, leaving 8 bases unmatched. The V gene's germline CDR1 is KGHSH and CDR2 LQKENI. Specimen: PBMCs or T cells enriched from blood (not recorded which). The rearrangement uses TRBV18 and TRBJ2-2, with 10 bases identical to TRBD2. This TCR was sampled from a woman under 30 with acute COVID-19. CDR3 DNA: TGTGCCAGCTCACCACGCCCCCCAGCGGGAGGGTACACCGGGGAGCTGTTTTTT. Amino acid sequence: CASSPRPPAGGYTGELFF.